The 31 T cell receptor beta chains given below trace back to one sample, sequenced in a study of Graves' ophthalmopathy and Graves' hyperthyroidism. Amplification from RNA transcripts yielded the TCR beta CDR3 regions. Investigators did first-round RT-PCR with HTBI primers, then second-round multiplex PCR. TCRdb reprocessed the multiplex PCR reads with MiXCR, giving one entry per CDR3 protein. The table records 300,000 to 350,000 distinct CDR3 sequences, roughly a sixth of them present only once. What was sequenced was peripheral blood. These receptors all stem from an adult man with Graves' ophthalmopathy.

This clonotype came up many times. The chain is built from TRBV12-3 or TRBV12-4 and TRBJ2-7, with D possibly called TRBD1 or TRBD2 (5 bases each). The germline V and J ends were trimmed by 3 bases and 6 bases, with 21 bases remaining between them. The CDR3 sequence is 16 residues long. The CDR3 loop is CASSFRAGTPRGEQYF. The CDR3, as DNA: TGTGCCAGCAGTTTTAGGGCCGGGACCCCACGGGGCGAGCAGTACTTC.

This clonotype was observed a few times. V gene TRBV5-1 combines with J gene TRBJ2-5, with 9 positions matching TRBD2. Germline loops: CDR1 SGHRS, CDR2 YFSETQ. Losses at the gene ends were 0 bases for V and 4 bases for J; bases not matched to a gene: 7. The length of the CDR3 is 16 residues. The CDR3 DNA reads TGCGCCAGCAGCTTGGGGAGTAATAGCGGGAGAGAGACCCAGTACTTC. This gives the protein CASSLGSNSGRETQYF.

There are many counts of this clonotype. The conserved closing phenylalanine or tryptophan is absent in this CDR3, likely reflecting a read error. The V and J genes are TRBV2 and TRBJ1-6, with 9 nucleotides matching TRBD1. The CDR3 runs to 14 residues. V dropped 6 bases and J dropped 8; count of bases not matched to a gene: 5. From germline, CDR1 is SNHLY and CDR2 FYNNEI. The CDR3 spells CASSRDRAYSPLHS. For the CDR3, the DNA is TGTGCCAGCAGCCGGGACAGGGCGTATTCACCCCTCCACTCT.

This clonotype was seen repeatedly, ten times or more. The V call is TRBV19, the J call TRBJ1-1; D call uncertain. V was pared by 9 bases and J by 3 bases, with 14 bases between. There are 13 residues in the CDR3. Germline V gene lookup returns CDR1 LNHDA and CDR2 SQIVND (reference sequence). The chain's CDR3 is CASGPYGYTEAFF. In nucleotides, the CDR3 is TGTGCCAGCGGACCGTATGGGTACACTGAAGCTTTCTTT. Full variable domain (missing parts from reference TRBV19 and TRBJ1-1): DGGITQSPKYLFRKEGQNVTLSCEQNLNHDAMYWYRQDPGQGLRLIYYSQIVNDFQKGDIAEGYSVSREKKESFPLTVTSAQKNPTAFYLCASGPYGYTEAFFGQGTRLTVV.

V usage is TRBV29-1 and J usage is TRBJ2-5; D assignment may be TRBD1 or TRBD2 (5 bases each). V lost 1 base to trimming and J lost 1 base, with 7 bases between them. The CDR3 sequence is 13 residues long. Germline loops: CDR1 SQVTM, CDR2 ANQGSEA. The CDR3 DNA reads TGCAGCGTTGAAGGAGGGACCCAAGAGACCCAGTACTTC. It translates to CSVEGGTQETQYF.

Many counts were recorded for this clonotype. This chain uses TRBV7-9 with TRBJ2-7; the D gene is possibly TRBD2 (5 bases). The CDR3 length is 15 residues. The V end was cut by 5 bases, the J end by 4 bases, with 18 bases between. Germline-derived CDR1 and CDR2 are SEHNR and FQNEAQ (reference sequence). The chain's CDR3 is CASSGRVGEAYEQYF. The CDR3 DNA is TGTGCCAGCAGCGGAAGAGTGGGAGAGGCTTACGAGCAGTACTTC.

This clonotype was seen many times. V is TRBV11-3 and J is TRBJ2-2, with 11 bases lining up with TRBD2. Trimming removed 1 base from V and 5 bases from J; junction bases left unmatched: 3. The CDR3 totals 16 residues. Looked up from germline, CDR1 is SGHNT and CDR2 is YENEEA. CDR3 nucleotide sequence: TGTGCCAGCAGCTTAGTAAGACTAGCGGGAACCGGGGAGCTGTTTTTT. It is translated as CASSLVRLAGTGELFF.

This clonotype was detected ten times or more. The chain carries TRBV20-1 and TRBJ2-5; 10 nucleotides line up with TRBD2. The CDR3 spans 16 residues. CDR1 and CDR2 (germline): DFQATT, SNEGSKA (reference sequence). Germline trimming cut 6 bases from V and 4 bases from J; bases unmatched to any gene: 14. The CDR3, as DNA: TGCAGTGCCCGCCCACACCAGAGCGGGAGGGGAGAGACCCAGTACTTC. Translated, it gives CSARPHQSGRGETQYF.

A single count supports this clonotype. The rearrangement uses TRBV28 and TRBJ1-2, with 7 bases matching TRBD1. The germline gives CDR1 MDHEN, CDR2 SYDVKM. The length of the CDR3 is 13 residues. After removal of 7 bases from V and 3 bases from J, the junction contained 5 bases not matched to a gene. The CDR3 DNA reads TGTGCCAGCAACGGACAGGCTTACTATGGCTACACCTTC. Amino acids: CASNGQAYYGYTF.

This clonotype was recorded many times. This CDR3 reads CASSLSTRGYTF. CDR3 nucleotides: TGTGCCAGCAGTTTATCTACTAGGGGCTACACCTTC. This chain joins TRBV28 and TRBJ1-2; no clear D gene. V lost 1 base, J lost 8 bases, and 8 bases lay in between. The CDR3 is made up of 12 amino acids. CDR1 and CDR2 (germline): MDHEN, SYDVKM.

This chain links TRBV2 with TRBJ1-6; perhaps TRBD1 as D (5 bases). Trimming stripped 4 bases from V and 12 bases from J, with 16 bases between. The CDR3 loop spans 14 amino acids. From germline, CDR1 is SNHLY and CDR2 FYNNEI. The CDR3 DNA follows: TGTGCCAGCAGTGCGAGAAAAGGGGTTCAACCCCTCCACTTT. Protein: CASSARKGVQPLHF.

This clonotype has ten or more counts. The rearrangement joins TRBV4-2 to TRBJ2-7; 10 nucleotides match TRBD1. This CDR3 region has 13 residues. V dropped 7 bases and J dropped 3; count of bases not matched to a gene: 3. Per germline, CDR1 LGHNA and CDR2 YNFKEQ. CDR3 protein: CASTRTGGYEQYF. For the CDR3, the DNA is TGTGCCAGCACCAGGACAGGGGGCTACGAGCAGTACTTC.

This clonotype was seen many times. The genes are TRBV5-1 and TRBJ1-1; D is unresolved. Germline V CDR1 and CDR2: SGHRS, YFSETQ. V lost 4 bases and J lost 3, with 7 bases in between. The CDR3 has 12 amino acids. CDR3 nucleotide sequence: TGCGCCAGCAGCGGGTTGGACACTGAAGCTTTCTTT. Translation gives CASSGLDTEAFF. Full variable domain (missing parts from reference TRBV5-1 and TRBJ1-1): KAGVTQTPRYLIKTRGQQVTLSCSPISGHRSVSWYQQTPGQGLQFLFEYFSETQRNKGNFPGRFSGRQFSNSRSEMNVSTLELGDSALYLCASSGLDTEAFFGQGTRLTVV.

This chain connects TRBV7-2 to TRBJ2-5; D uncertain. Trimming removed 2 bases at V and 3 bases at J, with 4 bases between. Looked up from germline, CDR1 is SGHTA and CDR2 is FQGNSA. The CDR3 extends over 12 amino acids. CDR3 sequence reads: CASSLPEETQYF. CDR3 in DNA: TGTGCCAGCAGCTTACCGGAAGAGACCCAGTACTTC.

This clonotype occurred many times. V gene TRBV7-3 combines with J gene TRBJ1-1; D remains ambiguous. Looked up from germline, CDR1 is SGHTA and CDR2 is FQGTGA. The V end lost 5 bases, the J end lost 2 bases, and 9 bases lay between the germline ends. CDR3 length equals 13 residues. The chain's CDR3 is CASSLGYNTEAFF. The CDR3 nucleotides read TGTGCCAGCAGCCTAGGGTACAACACTGAAGCTTTCTTT. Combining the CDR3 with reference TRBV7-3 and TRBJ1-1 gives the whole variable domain GAGVSQTPSNKVTEKGKYVELRCDPISGHTALYWYRQSLGQGPEFLIYFQGTGAADDSGLPNDRFFAVRPEGSVSTLKIQRTERGDSAVYLCASSLGYNTEAFFGQGTRLTVV.

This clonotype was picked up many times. CDR3: CASSQSGWAAEAFF. CDR3 DNA: TGTGCCAGCAGTCAAAGCGGGTGGGCAGCTGAAGCTTTCTTT. The rearrangement joins TRBV14 to TRBJ1-1, with no clear D. Germline CDR1 reads SGHDN; CDR2 reads FVKESK. The length of the CDR3 is 14 residues. V was cut by 6 bases and J by 6 bases, with 17 bases left in between.

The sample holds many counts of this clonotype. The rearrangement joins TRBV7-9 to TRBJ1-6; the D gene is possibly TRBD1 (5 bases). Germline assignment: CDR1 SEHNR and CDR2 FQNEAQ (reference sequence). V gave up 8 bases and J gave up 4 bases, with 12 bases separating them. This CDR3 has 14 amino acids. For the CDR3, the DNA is TGTGCCAGCGAAATGGGGGAGTATAATTCACCCCTCCACTTT. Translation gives CASEMGEYNSPLHF.

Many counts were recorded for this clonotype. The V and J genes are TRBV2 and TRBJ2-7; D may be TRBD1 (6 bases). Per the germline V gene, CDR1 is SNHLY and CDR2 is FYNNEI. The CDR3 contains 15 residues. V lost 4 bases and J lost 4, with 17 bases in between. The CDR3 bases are TGTGCCAGCAGTGTGATCCAGGGGCTCAATTACGAGCAGTACTTC. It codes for CASSVIQGLNYEQYF.

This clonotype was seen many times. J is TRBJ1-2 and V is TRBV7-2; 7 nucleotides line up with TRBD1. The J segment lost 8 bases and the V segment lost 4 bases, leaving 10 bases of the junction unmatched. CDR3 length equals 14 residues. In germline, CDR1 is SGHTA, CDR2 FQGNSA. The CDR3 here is CASSSLDRSGGYTF. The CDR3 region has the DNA TGTGCCAGCAGCTCCCTGGACAGGTCCGGCGGCTACACCTTC.

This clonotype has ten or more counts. The CDR3 loop reads CASSLGTPGAQPQHF. The CDR3 DNA follows: TGTGCCAGCAGTTTAGGGACTCCCGGCGCACAGCCCCAGCATTTT. The genes are TRBV12-3 or TRBV12-4 and TRBJ1-5; D remains ambiguous. The CDR3 extends over 15 amino acids. Trimming cost V 1 base and J 7 bases, with 14 bases left between them.

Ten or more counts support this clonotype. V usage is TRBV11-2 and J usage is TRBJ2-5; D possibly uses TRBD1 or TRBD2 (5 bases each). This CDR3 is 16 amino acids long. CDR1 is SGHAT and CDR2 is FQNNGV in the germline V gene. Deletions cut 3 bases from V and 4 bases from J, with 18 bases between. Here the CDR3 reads CASSFRGGWGRETQYF. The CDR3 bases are TGTGCCAGCAGCTTTCGGGGCGGTTGGGGCCGAGAGACCCAGTACTTC. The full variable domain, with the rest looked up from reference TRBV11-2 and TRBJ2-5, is EAGVAQSPRYKIIEKRQSVAFWCNPISGHATLYWYQQILGQGPKLLIQFQNNGVVDDSQLPKDRFSAERLKGVDSTLKIQPAKLEDSAVYLCASSFRGGWGRETQYFGPGTRLLVL.

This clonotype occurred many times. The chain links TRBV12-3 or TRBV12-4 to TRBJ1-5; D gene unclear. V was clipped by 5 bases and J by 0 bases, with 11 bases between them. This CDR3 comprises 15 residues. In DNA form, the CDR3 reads TGTGCCAGCAGTCCACTCCAGAATAGCAATCAGCCCCAGCATTTT. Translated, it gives CASSPLQNSNQPQHF.

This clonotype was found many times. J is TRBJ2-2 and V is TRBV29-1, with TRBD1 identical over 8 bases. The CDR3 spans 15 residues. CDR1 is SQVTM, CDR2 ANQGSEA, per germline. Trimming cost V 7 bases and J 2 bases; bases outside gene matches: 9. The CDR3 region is CSAYDRGTNTGELFF. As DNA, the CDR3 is TGCAGCGCCTACGACAGGGGAACTAACACCGGGGAGCTGTTTTTT.

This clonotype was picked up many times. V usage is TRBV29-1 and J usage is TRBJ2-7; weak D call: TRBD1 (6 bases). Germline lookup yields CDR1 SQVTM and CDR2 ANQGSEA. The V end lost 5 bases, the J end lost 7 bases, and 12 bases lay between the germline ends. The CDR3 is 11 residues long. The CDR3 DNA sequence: TGCAGCGTTCAGGGGCCTTGGGAGCAGTACTTC. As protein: CSVQGPWEQYF.

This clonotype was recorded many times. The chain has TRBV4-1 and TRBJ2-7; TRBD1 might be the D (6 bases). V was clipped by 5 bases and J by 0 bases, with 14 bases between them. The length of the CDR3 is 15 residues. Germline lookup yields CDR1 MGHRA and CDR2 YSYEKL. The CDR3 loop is CASSLTTGNSYEQYF. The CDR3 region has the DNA TGCGCCAGCAGCTTAACGACAGGAAACTCCTACGAGCAGTACTTC.

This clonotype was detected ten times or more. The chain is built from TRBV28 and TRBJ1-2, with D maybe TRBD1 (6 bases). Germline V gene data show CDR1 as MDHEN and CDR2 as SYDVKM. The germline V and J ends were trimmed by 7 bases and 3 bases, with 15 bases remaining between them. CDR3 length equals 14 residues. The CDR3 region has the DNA TGTGCCAGCACCAACGGGGGCTCTTACTATGGCTACACCTTC. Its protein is CASTNGGSYYGYTF.

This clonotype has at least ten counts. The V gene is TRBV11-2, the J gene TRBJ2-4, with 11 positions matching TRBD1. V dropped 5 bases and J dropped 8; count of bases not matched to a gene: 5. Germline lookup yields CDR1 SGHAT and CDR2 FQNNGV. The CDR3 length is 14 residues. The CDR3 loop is CASSLGQGGYIQYF. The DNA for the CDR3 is TGTGCCAGCAGCCTGGGACAGGGGGGTTACATTCAGTACTTC.

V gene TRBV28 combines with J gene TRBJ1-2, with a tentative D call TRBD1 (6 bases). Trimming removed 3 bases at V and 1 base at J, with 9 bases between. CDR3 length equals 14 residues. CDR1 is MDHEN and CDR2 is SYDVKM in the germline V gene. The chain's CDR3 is CASSFTGSNYGYTF. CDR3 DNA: TGTGCCAGCAGTTTTACAGGGAGTAACTATGGCTACACCTTC.

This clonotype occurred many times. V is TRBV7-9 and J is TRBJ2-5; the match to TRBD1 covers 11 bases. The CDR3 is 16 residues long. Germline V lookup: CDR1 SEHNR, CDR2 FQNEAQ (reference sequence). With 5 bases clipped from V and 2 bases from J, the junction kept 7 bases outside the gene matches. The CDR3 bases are TGTGCCAGCAGCACCCGGGACAGGGGGTTTCAAGAGACCCAGTACTTC. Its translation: CASSTRDRGFQETQYF.

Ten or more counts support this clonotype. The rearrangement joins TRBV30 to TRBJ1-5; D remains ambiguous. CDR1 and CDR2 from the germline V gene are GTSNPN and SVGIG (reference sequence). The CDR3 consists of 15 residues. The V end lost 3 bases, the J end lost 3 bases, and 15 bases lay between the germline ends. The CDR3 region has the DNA TGTGCCTGGAGCCCGTTGGGGTGGGACAATCAGCCCCAGCATTTT. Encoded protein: CAWSPLGWDNQPQHF.

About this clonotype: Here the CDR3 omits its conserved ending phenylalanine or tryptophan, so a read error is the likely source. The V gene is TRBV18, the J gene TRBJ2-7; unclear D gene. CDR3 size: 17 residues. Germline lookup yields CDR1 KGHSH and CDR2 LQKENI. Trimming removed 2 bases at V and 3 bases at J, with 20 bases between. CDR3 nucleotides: TGTGCCAGCTCACCAAGGGCAGCGAGTACCACTAACTACGAGCAGTACCTC. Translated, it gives CASSPRAASTTNYEQYL.